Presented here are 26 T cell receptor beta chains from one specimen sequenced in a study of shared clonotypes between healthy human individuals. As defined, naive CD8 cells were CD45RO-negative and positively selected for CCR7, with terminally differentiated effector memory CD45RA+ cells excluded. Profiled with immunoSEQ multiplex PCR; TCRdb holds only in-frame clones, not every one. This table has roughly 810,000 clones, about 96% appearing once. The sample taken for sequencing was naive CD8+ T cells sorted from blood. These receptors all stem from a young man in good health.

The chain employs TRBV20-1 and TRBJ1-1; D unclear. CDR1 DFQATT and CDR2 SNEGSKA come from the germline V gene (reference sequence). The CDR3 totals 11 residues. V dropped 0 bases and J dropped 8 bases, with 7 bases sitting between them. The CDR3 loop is CSARDGQEAFF. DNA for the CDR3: TGCAGTGCTAGAGATGGTCAGGAAGCTTTCTTT.

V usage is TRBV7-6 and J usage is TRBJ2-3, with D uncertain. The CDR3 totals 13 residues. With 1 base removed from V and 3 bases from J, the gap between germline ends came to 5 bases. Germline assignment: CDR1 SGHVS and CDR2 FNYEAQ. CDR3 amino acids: CASSLGRTDTQYF. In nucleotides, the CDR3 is TGTGCCAGCAGCTTAGGTCGGACAGATACGCAGTATTTT.

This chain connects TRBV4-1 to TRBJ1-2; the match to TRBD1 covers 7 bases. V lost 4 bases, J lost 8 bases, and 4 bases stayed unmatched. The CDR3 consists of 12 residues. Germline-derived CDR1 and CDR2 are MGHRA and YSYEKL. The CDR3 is CASSPGGDGYTF. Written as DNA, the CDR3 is TGCGCCAGCAGCCCAGGGGGAGACGGCTACACCTTC.

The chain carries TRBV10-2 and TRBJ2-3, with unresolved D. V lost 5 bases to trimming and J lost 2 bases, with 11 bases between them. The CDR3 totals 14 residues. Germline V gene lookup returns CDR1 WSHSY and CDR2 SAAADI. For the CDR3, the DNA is TGCGCCAGCAGTCTCTACGGAAACACAGATACGCAGTATTTT. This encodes CASSLYGNTDTQYF.

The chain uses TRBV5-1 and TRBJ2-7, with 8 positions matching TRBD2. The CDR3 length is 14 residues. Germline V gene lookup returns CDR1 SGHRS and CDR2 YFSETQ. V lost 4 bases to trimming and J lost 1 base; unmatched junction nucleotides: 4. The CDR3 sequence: CASSLLAASYEQYF. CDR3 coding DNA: TGCGCCAGCAGCCTACTAGCGGCATCCTACGAGCAGTACTTC.

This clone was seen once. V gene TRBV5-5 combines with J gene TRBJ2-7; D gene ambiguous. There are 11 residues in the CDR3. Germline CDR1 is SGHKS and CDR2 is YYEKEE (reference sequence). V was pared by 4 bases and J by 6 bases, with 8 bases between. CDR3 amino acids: CASSAGFEQYF. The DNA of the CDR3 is TGTGCCAGCAGCGCAGGCTTCGAGCAGTACTTC.

The DNA of the CDR3 is TGTGCCAGCAGTCGCACGAGACTAGAGGGCGGGGAGCTGTTTTTT. As protein: CASSRTRLEGGELFF. The V gene is TRBV5-5, the J gene TRBJ2-2; D possibly corresponds to TRBD2 (6 bases). Per the germline V gene, CDR1 is SGHKS and CDR2 is YYEKEE (reference sequence). The CDR3 totals 15 residues. The V end was cut by 5 bases, the J end by 7 bases, with 18 bases between.

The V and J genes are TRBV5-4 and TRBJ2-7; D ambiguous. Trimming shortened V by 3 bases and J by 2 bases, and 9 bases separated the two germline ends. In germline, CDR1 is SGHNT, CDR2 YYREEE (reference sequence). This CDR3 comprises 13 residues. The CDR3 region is CASSSGIAYEQYF. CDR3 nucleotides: TGTGCCAGCAGCTCTGGTATAGCCTACGAGCAGTACTTC.

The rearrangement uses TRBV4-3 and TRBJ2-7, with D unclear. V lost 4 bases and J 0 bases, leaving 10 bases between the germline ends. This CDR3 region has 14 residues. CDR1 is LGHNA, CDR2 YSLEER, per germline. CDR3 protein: CASSPILDSYEQYF. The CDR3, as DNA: TGCGCCAGCAGCCCCATCTTGGACTCCTACGAGCAGTACTTC.

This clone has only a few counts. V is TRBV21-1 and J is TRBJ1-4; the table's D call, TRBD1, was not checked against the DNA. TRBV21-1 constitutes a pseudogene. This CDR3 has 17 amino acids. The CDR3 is CASSTDSRTATNEKLFF. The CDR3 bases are TGTGCCAGCAGCACGGACAGCCGAACTGCAACTAATGAAAAACTGTTTTTT.

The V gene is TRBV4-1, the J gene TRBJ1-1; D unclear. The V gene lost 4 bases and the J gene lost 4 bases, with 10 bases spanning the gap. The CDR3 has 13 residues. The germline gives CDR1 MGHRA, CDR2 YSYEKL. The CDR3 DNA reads TGCGCCAGCAGCCGAGAGACGTTCACTGAAGCTTTCTTT. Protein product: CASSRETFTEAFF.

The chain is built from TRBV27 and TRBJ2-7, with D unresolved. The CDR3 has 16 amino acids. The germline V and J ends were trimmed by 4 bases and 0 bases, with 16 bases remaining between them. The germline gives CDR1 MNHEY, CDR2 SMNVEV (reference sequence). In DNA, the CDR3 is TGTGCCAGCAGTTCAGGTCCCCCGACCTACTCCTACGAGCAGTACTTC. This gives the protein CASSSGPPTYSYEQYF.

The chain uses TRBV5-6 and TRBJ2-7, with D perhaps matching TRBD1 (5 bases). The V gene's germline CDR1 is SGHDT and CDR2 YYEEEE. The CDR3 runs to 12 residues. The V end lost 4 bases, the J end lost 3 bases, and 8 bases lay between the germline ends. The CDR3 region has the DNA TGTGCCAGCAGCGACGACAGCTACGAGCAGTACTTC. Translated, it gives CASSDDSYEQYF.

CDR3 residues: CASRSSGLSYNEQFF. DNA for the CDR3: TGTGCCAGCAGGTCTAGCGGCCTATCCTACAATGAGCAGTTCTTC. The gene calls are TRBV11-2 and TRBJ2-1; 7 bases fit TRBD2. Germline CDR1 SGHAT, CDR2 FQNNGV. The V segment lost 6 bases and the J segment 1 base; nucleotides outside the gene matches: 6. The CDR3 totals 15 residues.

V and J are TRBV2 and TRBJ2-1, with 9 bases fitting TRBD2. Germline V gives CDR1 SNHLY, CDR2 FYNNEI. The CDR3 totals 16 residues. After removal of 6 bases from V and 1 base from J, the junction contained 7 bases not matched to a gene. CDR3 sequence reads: CASRVAGAVSYNEQFF. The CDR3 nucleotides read TGTGCCAGCAGGGTAGCGGGAGCAGTGTCCTACAATGAGCAGTTCTTC.

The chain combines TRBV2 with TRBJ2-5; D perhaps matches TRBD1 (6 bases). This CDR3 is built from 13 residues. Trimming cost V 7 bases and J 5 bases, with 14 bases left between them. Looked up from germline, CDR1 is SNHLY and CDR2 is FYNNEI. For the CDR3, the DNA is TGTGCCAGCAAGGGCAGGGGACGGGAGACCCAGTACTTC. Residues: CASKGRGRETQYF. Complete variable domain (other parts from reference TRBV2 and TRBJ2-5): EPEVTQTPSHQVTQMGQEVILRCVPISNHLYFYWYRQILGQKVEFLVSFYNNEISEKSEIFDDQFSVERPDGSNFTLKIRSTKLEDSAMYFCASKGRGRETQYFGPGTRLLVL.

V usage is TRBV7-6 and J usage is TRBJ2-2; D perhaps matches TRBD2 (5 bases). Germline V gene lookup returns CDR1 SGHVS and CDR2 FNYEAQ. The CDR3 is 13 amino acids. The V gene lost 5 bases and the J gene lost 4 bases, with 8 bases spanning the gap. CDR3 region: CASSGTSTGELFF. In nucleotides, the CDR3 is TGTGCCAGCAGCGGCACTAGCACCGGGGAGCTGTTTTTT.

CDR3 in amino acids: CSVIEIETQYF. In DNA, the CDR3 is TGCAGCGTTATAGAAATAGAGACCCAGTACTTC. The genes are TRBV29-1 and TRBJ2-5, with D unresolved. V was clipped by 5 bases and J by 4 bases, with 8 bases between them. The CDR3 is 11 amino acids. Germline CDR1 reads SQVTM; CDR2 reads ANQGSEA.

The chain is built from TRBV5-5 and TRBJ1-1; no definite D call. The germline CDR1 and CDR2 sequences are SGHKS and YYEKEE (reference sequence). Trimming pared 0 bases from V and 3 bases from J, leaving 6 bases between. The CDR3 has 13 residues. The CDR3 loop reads CASSLVGDTEAFF. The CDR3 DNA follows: TGTGCCAGCAGCTTGGTTGGCGACACTGAAGCTTTCTTT.

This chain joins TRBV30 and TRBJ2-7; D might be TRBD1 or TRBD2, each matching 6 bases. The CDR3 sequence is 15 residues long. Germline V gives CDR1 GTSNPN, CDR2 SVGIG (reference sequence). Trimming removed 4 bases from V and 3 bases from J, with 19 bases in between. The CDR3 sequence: CAWTGGAGVVYEQYF. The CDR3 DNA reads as TGTGCCTGGACCGGAGGGGCAGGGGTCGTCTACGAGCAGTACTTC.

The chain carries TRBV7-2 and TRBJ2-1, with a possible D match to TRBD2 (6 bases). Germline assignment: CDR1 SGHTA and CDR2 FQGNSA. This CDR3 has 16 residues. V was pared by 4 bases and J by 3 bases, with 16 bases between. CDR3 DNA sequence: TGTGCCAGCAGCTCACCCGGTGGCGGGATCTACAATGAGCAGTTCTTC. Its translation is CASSSPGGGIYNEQFF.

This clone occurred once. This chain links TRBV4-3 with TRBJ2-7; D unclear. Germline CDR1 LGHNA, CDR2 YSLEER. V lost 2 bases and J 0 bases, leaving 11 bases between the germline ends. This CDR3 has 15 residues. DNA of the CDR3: TGCGCCAGCAGCCAAACCCACAAGAGCTCCTACGAGCAGTACTTC. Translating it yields CASSQTHKSSYEQYF.

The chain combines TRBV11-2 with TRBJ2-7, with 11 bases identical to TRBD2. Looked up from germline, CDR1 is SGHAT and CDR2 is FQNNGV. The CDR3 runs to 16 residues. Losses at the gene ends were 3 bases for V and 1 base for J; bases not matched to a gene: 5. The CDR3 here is CASSFLAGGSSYEQYF. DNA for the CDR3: TGTGCCAGCAGCTTCTTAGCGGGAGGGTCTTCCTACGAGCAGTACTTC.

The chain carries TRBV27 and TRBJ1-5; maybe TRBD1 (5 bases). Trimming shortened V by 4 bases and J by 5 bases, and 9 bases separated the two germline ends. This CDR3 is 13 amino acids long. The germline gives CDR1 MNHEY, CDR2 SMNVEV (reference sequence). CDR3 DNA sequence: TGTGCCAGCAGTTGGGGACGGGATCAGCCCCAGCATTTT. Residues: CASSWGRDQPQHF.

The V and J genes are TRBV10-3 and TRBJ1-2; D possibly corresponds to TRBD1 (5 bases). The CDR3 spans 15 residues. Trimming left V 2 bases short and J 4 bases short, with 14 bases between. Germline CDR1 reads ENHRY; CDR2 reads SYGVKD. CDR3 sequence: CAISEPPGGSYGYTF. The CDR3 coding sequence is TGTGCCATCAGTGAGCCGCCCGGGGGTTCCTATGGCTACACCTTC.

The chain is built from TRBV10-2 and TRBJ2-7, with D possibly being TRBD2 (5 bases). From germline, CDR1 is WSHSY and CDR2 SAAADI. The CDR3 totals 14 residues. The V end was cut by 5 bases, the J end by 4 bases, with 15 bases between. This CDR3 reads CASSHGGRRYEQYF. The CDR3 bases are TGCGCCAGCAGTCACGGCGGGCGGAGGTACGAGCAGTACTTC.